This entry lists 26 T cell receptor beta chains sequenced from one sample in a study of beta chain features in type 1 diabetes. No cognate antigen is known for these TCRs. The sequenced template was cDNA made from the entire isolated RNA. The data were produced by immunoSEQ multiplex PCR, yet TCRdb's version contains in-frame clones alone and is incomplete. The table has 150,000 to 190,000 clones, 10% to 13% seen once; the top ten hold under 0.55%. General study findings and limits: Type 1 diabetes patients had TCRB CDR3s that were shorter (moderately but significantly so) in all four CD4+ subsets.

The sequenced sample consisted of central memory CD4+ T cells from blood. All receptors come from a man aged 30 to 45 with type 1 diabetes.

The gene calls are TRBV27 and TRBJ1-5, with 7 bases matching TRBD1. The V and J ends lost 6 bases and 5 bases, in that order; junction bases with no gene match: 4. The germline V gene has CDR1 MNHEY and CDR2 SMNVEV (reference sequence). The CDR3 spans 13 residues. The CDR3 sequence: CASSRDRDQPQHF. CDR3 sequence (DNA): TGTGCCAGCAGCCGAGACAGGGATCAGCCCCAGCATTTT.

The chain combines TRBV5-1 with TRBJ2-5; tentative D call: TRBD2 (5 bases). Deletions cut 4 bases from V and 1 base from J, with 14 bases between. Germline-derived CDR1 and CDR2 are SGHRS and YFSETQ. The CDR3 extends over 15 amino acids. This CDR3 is CASSGRSSGQETQYF. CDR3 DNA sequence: TGCGCCAGCAGCGGGCGGTCCAGCGGCCAAGAGACCCAGTACTTC. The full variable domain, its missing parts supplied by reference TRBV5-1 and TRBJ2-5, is KAGVTQTPRYLIKTRGQQVTLSCSPISGHRSVSWYQQTPGQGLQFLFEYFSETQRNKGNFPGRFSGRQFSNSRSEMNVSTLELGDSALYLCASSGRSSGQETQYFGPGTRLLVL.

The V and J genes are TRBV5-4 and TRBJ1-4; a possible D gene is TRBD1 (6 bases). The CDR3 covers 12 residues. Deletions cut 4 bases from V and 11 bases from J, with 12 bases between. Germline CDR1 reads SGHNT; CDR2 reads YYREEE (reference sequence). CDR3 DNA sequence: TGTGCCAGCAGCGTGGACAGCCGGAAACTGTTTTTT. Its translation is CASSVDSRKLFF.

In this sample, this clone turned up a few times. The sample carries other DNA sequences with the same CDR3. The chain's CDR3 is CASSQGQGGQPQHF. CDR3 DNA sequence: TGTGCCAGCAGCCAGGGACAGGGGGGTCAGCCCCAGCATTTT. The chain couples TRBV7-9 to TRBJ1-5; 11 nucleotides match TRBD1. V shed 5 bases and J 6 bases; nucleotides not matched to a gene: 3. The CDR3 runs 14 residues. Germline V lookup: CDR1 SEHNR, CDR2 FQNEAQ (reference sequence).

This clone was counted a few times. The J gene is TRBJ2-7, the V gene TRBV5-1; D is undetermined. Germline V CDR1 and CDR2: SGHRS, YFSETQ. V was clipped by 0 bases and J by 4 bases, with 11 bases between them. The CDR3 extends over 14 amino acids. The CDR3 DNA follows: TGCGCCAGCAGCTTGGCCCAGGCACCTTACGAGCAGTACTTC. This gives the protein CASSLAQAPYEQYF.

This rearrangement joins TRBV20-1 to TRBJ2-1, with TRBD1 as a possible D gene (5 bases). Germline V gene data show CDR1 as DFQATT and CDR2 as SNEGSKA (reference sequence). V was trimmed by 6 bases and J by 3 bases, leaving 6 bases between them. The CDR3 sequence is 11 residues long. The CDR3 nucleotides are TGCAGTGCCGACAGCTACAATGAGCAGTTCTTC. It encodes CSADSYNEQFF.

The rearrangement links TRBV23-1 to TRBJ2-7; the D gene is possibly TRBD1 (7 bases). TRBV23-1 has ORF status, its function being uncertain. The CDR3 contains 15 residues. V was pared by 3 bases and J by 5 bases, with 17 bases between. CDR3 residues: CASSQSGRGTHEQYF. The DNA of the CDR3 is TGCGCCAGCAGTCAGAGCGGCAGGGGGACTCACGAGCAGTACTTC.

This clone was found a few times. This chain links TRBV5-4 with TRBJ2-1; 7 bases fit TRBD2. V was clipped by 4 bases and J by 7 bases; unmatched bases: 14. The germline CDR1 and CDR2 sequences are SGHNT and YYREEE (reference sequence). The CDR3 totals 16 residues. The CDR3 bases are TGTGCCAGCAGCCACGGGGCGCGGGAGACTAGGAATGAGCAGTTCTTC. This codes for CASSHGARETRNEQFF.

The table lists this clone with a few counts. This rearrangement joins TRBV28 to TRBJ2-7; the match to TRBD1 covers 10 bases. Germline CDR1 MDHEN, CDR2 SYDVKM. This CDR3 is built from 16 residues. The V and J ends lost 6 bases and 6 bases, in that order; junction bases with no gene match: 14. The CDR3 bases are TGTGCCAGCAGGTCCCACTTTGGACAGGGGGGCTCCGAGCAGTACTTC. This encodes CASRSHFGQGGSEQYF. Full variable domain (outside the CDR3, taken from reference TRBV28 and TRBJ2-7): DVKVTQSSRYLVKRTGEKVFLECVQDMDHENMFWYRQDPGLGLRLIYFSYDVKMKEKGDIPEGYSVSREKKERFSLILESASTNQTSMYLCASRSHFGQGGSEQYFGPGTRLTVT.

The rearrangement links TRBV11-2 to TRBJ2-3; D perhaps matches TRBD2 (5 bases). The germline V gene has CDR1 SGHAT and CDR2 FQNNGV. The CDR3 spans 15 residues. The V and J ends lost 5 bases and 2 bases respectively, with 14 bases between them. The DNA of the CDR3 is TGTGCCAGCAGCATGTCTAGCCCTTTCACAGATACGCAGTATTTT. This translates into CASSMSSPFTDTQYF.

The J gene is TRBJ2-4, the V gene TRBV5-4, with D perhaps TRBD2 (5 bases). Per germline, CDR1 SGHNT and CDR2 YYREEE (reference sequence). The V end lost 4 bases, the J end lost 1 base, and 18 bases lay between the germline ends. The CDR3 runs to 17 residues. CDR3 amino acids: CASSPLDSRGAKNIQYF. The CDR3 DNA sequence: TGTGCCAGCAGCCCCCTTGATAGTCGCGGGGCCAAAAACATTCAGTACTTC.

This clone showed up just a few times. DNA of the CDR3: TGCGCCAGCAGCTTGGCCGAGGGGGGGAGCTACTACGAGCAGTACTTC. This sequence encodes CASSLAEGGSYYEQYF. This chain connects TRBV5-1 to TRBJ2-7; D might be TRBD2 (7 bases). The germline V gene has CDR1 SGHRS and CDR2 YFSETQ. Trimming shortened V by 0 bases and J by 3 bases, and 16 bases separated the two germline ends. This CDR3 has 16 residues.

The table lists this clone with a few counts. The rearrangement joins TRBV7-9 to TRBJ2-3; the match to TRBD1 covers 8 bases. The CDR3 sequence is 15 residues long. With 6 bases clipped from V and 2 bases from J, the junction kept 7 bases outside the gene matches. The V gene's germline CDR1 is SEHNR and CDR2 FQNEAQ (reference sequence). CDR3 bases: TGTGCCAGCAGACAGGGGGGAGAGCTCACAGATACGCAGTATTTT. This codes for CASRQGGELTDTQYF.

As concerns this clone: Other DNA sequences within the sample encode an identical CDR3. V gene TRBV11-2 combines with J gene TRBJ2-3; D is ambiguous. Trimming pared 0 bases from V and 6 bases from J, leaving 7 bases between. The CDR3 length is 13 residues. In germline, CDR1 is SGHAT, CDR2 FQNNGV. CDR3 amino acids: CASSLDLTDTQYF. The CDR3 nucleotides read TGTGCCAGCAGCTTAGATCTAACGGATACGCAGTATTTT.

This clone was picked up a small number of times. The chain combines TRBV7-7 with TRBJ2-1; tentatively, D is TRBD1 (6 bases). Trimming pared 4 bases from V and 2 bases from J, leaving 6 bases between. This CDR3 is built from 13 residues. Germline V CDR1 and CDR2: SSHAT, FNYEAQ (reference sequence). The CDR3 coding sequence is TGTGCCAGCAGCTGGGACACCTACAATGAGCAGTTCTTC. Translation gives CASSWDTYNEQFF.

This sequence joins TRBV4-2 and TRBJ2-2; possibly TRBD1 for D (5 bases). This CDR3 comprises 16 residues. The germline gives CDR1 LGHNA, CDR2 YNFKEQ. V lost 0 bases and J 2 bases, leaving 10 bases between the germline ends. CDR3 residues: CASSQDEDRNTGELFF. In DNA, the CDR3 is TGTGCCAGCAGCCAAGATGAAGACAGAAACACCGGGGAGCTGTTTTTT.

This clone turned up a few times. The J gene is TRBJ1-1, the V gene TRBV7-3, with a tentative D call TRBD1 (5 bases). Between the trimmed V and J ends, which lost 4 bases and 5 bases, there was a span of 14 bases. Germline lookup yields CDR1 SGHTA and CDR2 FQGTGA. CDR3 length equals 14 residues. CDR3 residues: CASSSSPGGTEAFF. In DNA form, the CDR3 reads TGTGCCAGCAGCTCCTCCCCGGGGGGAACTGAAGCTTTCTTT.

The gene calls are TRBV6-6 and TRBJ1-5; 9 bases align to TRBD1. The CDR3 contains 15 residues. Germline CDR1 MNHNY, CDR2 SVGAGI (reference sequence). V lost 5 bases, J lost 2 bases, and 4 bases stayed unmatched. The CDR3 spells CASSRDRVGNQPQHF. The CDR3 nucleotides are TGTGCCAGCAGTCGGGACAGGGTGGGCAATCAGCCCCAGCATTTT.

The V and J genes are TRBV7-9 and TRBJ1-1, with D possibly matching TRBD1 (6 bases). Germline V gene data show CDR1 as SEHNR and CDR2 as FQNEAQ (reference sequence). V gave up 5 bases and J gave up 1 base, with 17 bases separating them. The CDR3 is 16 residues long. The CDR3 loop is CASSPVEGRGNTEAFF. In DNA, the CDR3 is TGTGCCAGCAGCCCAGTAGAGGGCAGGGGGAACACTGAAGCTTTCTTT.

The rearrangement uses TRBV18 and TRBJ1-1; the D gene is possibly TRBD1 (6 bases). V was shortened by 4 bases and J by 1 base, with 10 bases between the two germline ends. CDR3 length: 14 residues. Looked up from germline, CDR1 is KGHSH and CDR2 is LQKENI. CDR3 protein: CASSLDSQNTEAFF. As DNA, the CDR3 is TGTGCCAGCTCACTGGACAGTCAGAACACTGAAGCTTTCTTT.

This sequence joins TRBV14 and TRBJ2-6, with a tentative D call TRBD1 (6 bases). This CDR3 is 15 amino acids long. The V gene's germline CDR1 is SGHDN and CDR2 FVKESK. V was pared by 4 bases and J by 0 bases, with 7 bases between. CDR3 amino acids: CASSRGGSGANVLTF. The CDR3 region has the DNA TGTGCCAGCAGCCGAGGGGGCTCTGGGGCCAACGTCCTGACTTTC.

The CDR3 DNA is TGTGCCAGCAGAACAAGGGGACAGGGGCCAGAGACCCAGTACTTC. This translates into CASRTRGQGPETQYF. The chain combines TRBV6-6 with TRBJ2-5; 10 positions match TRBD1. After removal of 6 bases from V and 4 bases from J, the junction contained 8 bases not matched to a gene. Germline assignment: CDR1 MNHNY and CDR2 SVGAGI (reference sequence). CDR3 size: 15 residues.

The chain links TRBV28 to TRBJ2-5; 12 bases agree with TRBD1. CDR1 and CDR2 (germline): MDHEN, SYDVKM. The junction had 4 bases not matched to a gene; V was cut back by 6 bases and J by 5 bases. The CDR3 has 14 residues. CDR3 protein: CASRGQGAPETQYF. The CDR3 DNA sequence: TGTGCCAGCAGGGGACAGGGGGCGCCTGAGACCCAGTACTTC. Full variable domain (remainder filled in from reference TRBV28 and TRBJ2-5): DVKVTQSSRYLVKRTGEKVFLECVQDMDHENMFWYRQDPGLGLRLIYFSYDVKMKEKGDIPEGYSVSREKKERFSLILESASTNQTSMYLCASRGQGAPETQYFGPGTRLLVL.

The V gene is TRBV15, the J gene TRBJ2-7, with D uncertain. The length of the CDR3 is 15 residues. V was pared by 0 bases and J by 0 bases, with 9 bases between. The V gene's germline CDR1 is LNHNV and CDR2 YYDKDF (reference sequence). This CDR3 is CATSRDLNPSYEQYF. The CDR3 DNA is TGTGCCACCAGCAGAGATCTAAACCCCTCCTACGAGCAGTACTTC.

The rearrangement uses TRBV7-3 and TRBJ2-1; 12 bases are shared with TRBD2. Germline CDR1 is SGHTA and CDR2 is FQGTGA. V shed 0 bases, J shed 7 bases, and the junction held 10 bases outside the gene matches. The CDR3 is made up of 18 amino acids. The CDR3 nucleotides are TGTGCCAGCAGCTTAACGTTTGATCTAGCGGGAGGGTTAAATGAGCAGTTCTTC. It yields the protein CASSLTFDLAGGLNEQFF.

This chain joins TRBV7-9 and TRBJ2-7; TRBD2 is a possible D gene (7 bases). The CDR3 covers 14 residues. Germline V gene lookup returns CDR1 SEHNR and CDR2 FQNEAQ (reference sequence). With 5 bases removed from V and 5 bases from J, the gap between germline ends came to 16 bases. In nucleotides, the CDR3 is TGTGCCAGCAGCACCGAGGGGGGGCGGAACGAGCAGTACTTC. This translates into CASSTEGGRNEQYF.